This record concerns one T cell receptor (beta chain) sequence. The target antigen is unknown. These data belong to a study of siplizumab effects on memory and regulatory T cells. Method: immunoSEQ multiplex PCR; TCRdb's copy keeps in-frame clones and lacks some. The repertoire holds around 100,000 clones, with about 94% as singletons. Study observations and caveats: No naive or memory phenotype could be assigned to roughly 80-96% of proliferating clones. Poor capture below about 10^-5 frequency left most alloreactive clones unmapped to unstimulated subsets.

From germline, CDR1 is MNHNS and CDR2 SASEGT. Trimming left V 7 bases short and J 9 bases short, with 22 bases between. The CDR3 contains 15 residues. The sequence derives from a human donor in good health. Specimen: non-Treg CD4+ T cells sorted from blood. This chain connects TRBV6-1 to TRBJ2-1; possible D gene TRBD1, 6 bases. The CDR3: CASILLGGQVSEQFF. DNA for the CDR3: TGTGCCAGCATCCTTCTAGGGGGTCAAGTGTCTGAGCAGTTCTTC.